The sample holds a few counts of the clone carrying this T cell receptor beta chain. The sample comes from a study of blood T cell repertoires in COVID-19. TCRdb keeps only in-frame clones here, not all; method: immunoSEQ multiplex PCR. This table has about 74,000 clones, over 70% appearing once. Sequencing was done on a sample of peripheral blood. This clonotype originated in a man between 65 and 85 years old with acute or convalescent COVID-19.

The CDR3 sequence is CASSLTGLSSGNTIYF. Here the CDR3 DNA reads TGTGCCAGCAGTTTAACAGGGCTTTCTTCTGGAAACACCATATATTTT. The chain has TRBV28 and TRBJ1-3; tentative D call: TRBD1 (6 bases). Trimming stripped 2 bases from V and 1 base from J, with 12 bases between. CDR1 and CDR2 from the germline V gene are MDHEN and SYDVKM. This CDR3 has 16 amino acids.